Below, 15 T cell receptor beta chains from the same sample are listed, as sequenced in a study of shared clonotypes between healthy human individuals. Profiling relied on immunoSEQ multiplex PCR, and the TCRdb table lists in-frame clones only, not all of them. The sample consists of 400,000 to 500,000 clones, less than 80% of them appearing once. Source material: PBMCs. The receptors were sampled from a middle-aged woman in good health. Some clones in this sample may be carry-over from other donors' samples.

The chain is built from TRBV11-2 and TRBJ2-2, with TRBD1 matching 9 bases. This CDR3 has 14 residues. The V gene end was trimmed by 5 bases and the J gene end by 3 bases; junction bases not matched to a gene: 1. CDR1 SGHAT and CDR2 FQNNGV come from the germline V gene. In nucleotides, the CDR3 is TGTGCCAGCAGCCGGGACAGGGACACCGGGGAGCTGTTTTTT. Amino acids: CASSRDRDTGELFF.

The genes are TRBV7-9 and TRBJ2-3, with a weak D call TRBD2 (6 bases). Trimming took off 7 bases at V and 2 bases at J, with 16 bases between the two ends. Germline lookup yields CDR1 SEHNR and CDR2 FQNEAQ (reference sequence). This CDR3 has 15 residues. DNA of the CDR3: TGTGCCAGCACCCCCGTCCTAGCGATCACAGATACGCAGTATTTT. It codes for CASTPVLAITDTQYF.

The chain is built from TRBV5-4 and TRBJ2-3, with 10 positions matching TRBD2. J gave up 4 bases and V 0 bases, and 5 bases lay outside the gene matches. This CDR3 has 16 residues. Germline V CDR1 and CDR2: SGHNT, YYREEE (reference sequence). CDR3 sequence reads: CASSLEPGLAADTQYF. DNA for the CDR3: TGTGCCAGCAGCTTGGAGCCAGGACTAGCGGCAGATACGCAGTATTTT.

This clone was seen a single time. The chain couples TRBV7-6 to TRBJ1-4; D gene ambiguous. Germline CDR1 is SGHVS and CDR2 is FNYEAQ. The V end lost 3 bases, the J end lost 8 bases, and 7 bases lay between the germline ends. This CDR3 contains 12 residues. DNA for the CDR3: TGTGCCAGCAGCTTTGTGGAGGAAAAACTGTTTTTT. It is translated as CASSFVEEKLFF.

The rearrangement uses TRBV5-1 and TRBJ2-2; D unclear. Trimming removed 1 base at V and 0 bases at J, with 10 bases between. The CDR3 spans 16 residues. The germline CDR1 and CDR2 sequences are SGHRS and YFSETQ. The CDR3 nucleotides are TGCGCCAGCAGCTTGCTCGGTGGGTCGAACACCGGGGAGCTGTTTTTT. Protein product: CASSLLGGSNTGELFF.

A word on this clone: This may be a read error, as it is one base from a much larger clone. This sample includes further DNA sequences coding for the same CDR3. V usage is TRBV10-3 and J usage is TRBJ2-2; D is unresolved. CDR3 length: 12 residues. Trimming left V 6 bases short and J 0 bases short, with 2 bases between. Germline V gene data show CDR1 as ENHRY and CDR2 as SYGVKD. CDR3 DNA sequence: TGTGCCATCAGCCCGAACACCGGGGAGCTGTTTTTT. It yields the protein CAISPNTGELFF.

This clone came up once. The V gene is TRBV5-4, the J gene TRBJ1-3, with 8 bases identical to TRBD1. Germline V gene lookup returns CDR1 SGHNT and CDR2 YYREEE (reference sequence). This CDR3 is 15 amino acids long. Trimming took 3 bases from V and 0 from J; bases not matched to a gene: 2. This CDR3 is CASSWDRSSGNTIYF. DNA of the CDR3: TGTGCCAGCAGCTGGGACAGGAGCTCTGGAAACACCATATATTTT.

J is TRBJ2-1 and V is TRBV7-2; the D gene is possibly TRBD2 (7 bases). The germline V gene encodes CDR1 SGHTA and CDR2 FQGNSA. Deletions cut 4 bases from V and 1 base from J, with 14 bases between. The CDR3 is 16 residues long. DNA of the CDR3: TGTGCCAGCAGCTGGGGGGCTAGCGGATCCTACAATGAGCAGTTCTTC. Its protein product is CASSWGASGSYNEQFF.

The rearrangement links TRBV19 to TRBJ2-7; TRBD2 matches 11 bases. The V and J ends lost 4 bases and 4 bases, in that order; junction bases with no gene match: 6. The CDR3 is 15 residues long. Germline CDR1 LNHDA, CDR2 SQIVND (reference sequence). Written as DNA, the CDR3 is TGTGCCAGTAGTAGGGGACTAGCGGATCCGTACGAGCAGTACTTC. Its protein product is CASSRGLADPYEQYF.

J is TRBJ2-2 and V is TRBV11-3, with 10 bases fitting TRBD1. The CDR3 is made up of 15 amino acids. In germline, CDR1 is SGHNT, CDR2 YENEEA. The junction had 7 bases not matched to a gene; V was cut back by 5 bases and J by 7 bases. The CDR3 loop is CASSHGQGEDGELFF. The CDR3 region has the DNA TGTGCCAGCAGCCACGGACAGGGGGAAGACGGGGAGCTGTTTTTT.

The rearrangement joins TRBV15 to TRBJ2-3; D may match TRBD1 or TRBD2 (5 bases each). Germline values: CDR1 LNHNV, CDR2 YYDKDF (reference sequence). The CDR3 spans 14 residues. V lost 5 bases and J lost 6, with 15 bases in between. CDR3 region: CATSVSLGTDTQYF. Written as DNA, the CDR3 is TGTGCCACCAGCGTGAGCCTTGGGACGGATACGCAGTATTTT. The whole variable domain, filled in from reference TRBV15 and TRBJ2-3, reads DAMVIQNPRYQVTQFGKPVTLSCSQTLNHNVMYWYQQKSSQAPKLLFHYYDKDFNNEADTPDNFQSRRPNTSFCFLDIRSPGLGDTAMYLCATSVSLGTDTQYFGPGTRLTVL.

The chain links TRBV5-5 to TRBJ2-2; a possible D gene is TRBD2 (6 bases). The length of the CDR3 is 15 residues. Germline V CDR1 and CDR2: SGHKS, YYEKEE (reference sequence). V shed 2 bases and J shed 6 bases, with 14 bases lying between them. In DNA, the CDR3 is TGTGCCAGCAGCTTATACCACGGGAGAGCCGGGGAGCTGTTTTTT. Encoded protein: CASSLYHGRAGELFF.

The chain combines TRBV6-6 with TRBJ1-2; D not resolved. The CDR3 loop spans 10 amino acids. CDR1 and CDR2 from the germline V gene are MNHNY and SVGAGI (reference sequence). Between the trimmed V and J ends, which lost 10 bases and 1 base, there was a span of 4 bases. The CDR3 sequence: CATNNYGYTF. The CDR3 nucleotides read TGTGCCACCAATAACTATGGCTACACCTTC.

The rearrangement joins TRBV2 to TRBJ2-1; D is possibly TRBD2 (6 bases). Germline V CDR1 and CDR2: SNHLY, FYNNEI. V dropped 3 bases and J dropped 6 bases, with 15 bases sitting between them. The CDR3 covers 15 residues. CDR3: CASSEPGGNGNEQFF. As DNA, the CDR3 is TGTGCCAGCAGTGAGCCTGGGGGGAACGGCAATGAGCAGTTCTTC.

This chain links TRBV11-3 with TRBJ1-1; TRBD1 is a possible D gene (5 bases). The CDR3 runs 14 residues. Germline V gene sequence: CDR1 SGHNT, CDR2 YENEEA. Trimming removed 0 bases from V and 11 bases from J, with 16 bases in between. In nucleotides, the CDR3 is TGTGCCAGCAGCTTAGATCGGGCGAGGCGGGGGGCTTTCTTT. Translating it yields CASSLDRARRGAFF.